What follows describes a single TCR beta chain. The antigen is not known. The data are from a study of T-cell reconstitution after alpha-beta-depleted transplantation in children. Researchers prepared the TCRbeta library using unique molecular identifiers, the study reports. MiXCR was run by TCRdb on the PCR reads, yielding one entry per CDR3 protein. The data show under 35,000 distinct CDR3 sequences, over 15% seen once. The CDR3 has 15 amino acids. CDR1 is MDHEN and CDR2 is SYDVKM in the germline V gene. Trimming left V 8 bases short and J 0 bases short, with 14 bases between. General study results and limits: Several hundred rapidly expanded clones from non-depleted graft cells reportedly supplied alpha-beta T cells about two months post-transplant.

The J gene is TRBJ1-3, the V gene TRBV28, with TRBD1 as a possible D gene (6 bases). The TCR originated in a male patient between 2 and 15 years old who had a stem cell transplant for acute lymphoblastic leukemia, so the T cells may come from the graft donor. The sequencing used PBMCs, mostly from graft donor cells, collected 60 days after TCRalphabeta/CD19-depleted stem cell transplant. CDR3 region: CASLRMGASGNTIYF. DNA for the CDR3: TGTGCCAGCCTCCGGATGGGGGCCTCTGGAAACACCATATATTTT.